This TCR beta chain stems from a study of T cells expressing NK-cell markers. Study-wide background: All TCR beta repertoires analysed originated from sorted CD3+CD56+NKG2C+, CD3+CD56+NKG2C- and CD3+CD56-NKG2C+ T cells. Among eight sequenced donors, seven carried HCMV seropositivity while one was seronegative.

A 5'RACE template switching approach incorporating UMIs was used to make TCR beta cDNA. TCRdb derives one entry per CDR3 protein from the 5' RACE reads, leaving out DNA. The sample shows some 410,000 distinct CDR3 sequences, and about 7.3% sits with its ten largest clones. In germline, CDR1 is LNHNV, CDR2 YYDKDF (reference sequence). CDR3 length: 13 amino acids. This chain joins TRBV15 and TRBJ1-2. The sequence was collected from a woman between 18 and 75 years old in good health. Sequenced input: blood T cells: a sorted CD56 or NKG2C T cell subset, CD4+ or CD8+ T cells, or bulk PBMC T cells (not recorded which). The CDR3 protein is CATSSYVNYGYTF.